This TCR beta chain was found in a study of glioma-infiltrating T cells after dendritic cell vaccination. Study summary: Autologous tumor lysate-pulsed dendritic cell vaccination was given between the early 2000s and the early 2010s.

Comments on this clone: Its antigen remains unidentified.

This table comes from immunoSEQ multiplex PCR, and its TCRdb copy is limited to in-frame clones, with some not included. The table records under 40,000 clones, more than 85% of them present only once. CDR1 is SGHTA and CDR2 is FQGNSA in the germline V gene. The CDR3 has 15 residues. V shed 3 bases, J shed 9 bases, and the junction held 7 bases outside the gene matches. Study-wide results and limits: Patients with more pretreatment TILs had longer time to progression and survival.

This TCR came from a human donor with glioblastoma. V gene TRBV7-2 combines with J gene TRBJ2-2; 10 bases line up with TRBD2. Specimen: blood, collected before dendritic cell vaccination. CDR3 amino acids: CASSFQAGGSWELFF. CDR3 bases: TGTGCCAGCAGCTTTCAAGCGGGGGGGTCTTGGGAGCTGTTTTTT.